This T cell receptor beta chain was sequenced in a study of blood T cell repertoires in COVID-19. The data were produced by immunoSEQ multiplex PCR, yet TCRdb's version contains in-frame clones alone and is incomplete. The sample yields under 350,000 clones, 85% to 90% seen once. V shed 5 bases and J shed 3 bases, with 17 bases lying between them. The CDR3 has 16 amino acids. Germline V lookup: CDR1 SEHNR, CDR2 FQNEAQ (reference sequence). The sequence was collected from a man between 18 and 29 years old with active or convalescent COVID-19. Sequenced: peripheral blood. This chain connects TRBV7-9 to TRBJ2-1, with TRBD1 as a possible D gene (6 bases). The CDR3 coding sequence is TGTGCCAGCAGCGCGACCGAGCAGGGGTTCTACAATGAGCAGTTCTTC. Translated, it gives CASSATEQGFYNEQFF.